This T cell receptor (beta chain) was identified in a study of cytomegalovirus exposure and HLA in healthy donors. The PCR used 60 Vbeta and 13 Jbeta primers. Sequenced by immunoSEQ multiplex PCR; TCRdb stores in-frame clones only, minus some. The data show roughly 120,000 clones, 70% to 85% seen once. Broader study findings: Later genetic work tied a missense DCLRE1C variant to beta-chain V and J trimming. Researchers reported in a later analysis that common viral pathogens appeared linked to several top clusters.

V was cut by 6 bases and J by 5 bases, with 13 bases left in between. Germline V gene sequence: CDR1 MNHEY, CDR2 SMNVEV (reference sequence). The CDR3 has 13 amino acids. In the case of this clone: Its antigen is unknown.

The chain uses TRBV27 and TRBJ1-1; D gene uncertain. The sample taken for sequencing was PBMCs. The clonotype was recovered from a woman aged 18-35 years in good health and CMV-seropositive. The CDR3 loop is CASSLRGWTEAFF. The DNA of the CDR3 is TGTGCCAGCAGCCTTCGGGGTTGGACTGAAGCTTTCTTT.